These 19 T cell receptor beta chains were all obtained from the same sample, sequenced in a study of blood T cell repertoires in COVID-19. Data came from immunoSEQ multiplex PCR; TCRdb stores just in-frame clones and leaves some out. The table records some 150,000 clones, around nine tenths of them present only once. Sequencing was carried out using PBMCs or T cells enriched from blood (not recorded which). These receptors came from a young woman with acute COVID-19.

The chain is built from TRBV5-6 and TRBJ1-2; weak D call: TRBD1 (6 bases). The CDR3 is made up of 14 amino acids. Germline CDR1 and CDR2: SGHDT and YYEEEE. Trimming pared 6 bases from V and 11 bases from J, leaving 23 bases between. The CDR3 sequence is CASTPLGGVFGYTF. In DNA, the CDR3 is TGTGCCAGCACCCCTCTAGGGGGGGTATTCGGTTACACCTTC.

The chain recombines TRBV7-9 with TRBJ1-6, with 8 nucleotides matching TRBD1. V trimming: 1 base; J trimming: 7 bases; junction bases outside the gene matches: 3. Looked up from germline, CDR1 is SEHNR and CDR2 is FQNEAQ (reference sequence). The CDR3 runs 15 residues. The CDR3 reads CASSLDDRGNSPLHF. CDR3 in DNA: TGTGCCAGCAGCTTAGATGACAGGGGAAATTCACCCCTCCACTTT.

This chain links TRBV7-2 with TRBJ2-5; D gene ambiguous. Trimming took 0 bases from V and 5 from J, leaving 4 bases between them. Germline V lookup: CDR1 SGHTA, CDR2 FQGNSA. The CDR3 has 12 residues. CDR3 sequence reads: CASSLALETQYF. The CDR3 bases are TGTGCCAGCAGCTTAGCTCTGGAGACCCAGTACTTC.

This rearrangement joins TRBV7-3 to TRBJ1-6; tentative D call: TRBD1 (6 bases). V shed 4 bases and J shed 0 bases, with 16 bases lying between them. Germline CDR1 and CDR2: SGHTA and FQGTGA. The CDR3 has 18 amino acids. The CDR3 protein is CASSSHRDKFSYNSPLHF. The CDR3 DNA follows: TGTGCCAGCAGCTCCCACCGGGACAAGTTCTCCTATAATTCACCCCTCCACTTT.

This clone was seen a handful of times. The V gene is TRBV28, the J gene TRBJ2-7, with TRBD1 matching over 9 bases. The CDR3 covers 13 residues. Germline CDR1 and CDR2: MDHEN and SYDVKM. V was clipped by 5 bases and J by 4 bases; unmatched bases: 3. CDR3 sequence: CASSPGQGYEQYF. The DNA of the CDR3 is TGTGCCAGCAGTCCGGGACAGGGATACGAGCAGTACTTC. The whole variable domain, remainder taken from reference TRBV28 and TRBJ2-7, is DVKVTQSSRYLVKRTGEKVFLECVQDMDHENMFWYRQDPGLGLRLIYFSYDVKMKEKGDIPEGYSVSREKKERFSLILESASTNQTSMYLCASSPGQGYEQYFGPGTRLTVT.

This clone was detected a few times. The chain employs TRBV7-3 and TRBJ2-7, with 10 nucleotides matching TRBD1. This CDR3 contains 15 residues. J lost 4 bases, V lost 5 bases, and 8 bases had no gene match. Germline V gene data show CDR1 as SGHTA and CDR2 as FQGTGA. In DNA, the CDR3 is TGTGCCAGCAGCCGAGGGACAGGGGAGGGGTACGAGCAGTACTTC. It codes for CASSRGTGEGYEQYF.

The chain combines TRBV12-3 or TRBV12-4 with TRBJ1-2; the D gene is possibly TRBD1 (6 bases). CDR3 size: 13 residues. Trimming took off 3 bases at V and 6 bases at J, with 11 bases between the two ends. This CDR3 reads CASSFRGSNGYTF. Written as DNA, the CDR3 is TGTGCCAGCAGTTTCAGGGGCTCGAATGGCTACACCTTC.

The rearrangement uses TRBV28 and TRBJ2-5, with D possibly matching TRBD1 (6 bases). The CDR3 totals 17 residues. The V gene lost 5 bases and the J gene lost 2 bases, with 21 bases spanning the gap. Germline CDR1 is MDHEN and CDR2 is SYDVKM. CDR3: CASSPMKGTGYQETQYF. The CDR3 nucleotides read TGTGCCAGCAGTCCGATGAAAGGAACAGGGTATCAAGAGACCCAGTACTTC.

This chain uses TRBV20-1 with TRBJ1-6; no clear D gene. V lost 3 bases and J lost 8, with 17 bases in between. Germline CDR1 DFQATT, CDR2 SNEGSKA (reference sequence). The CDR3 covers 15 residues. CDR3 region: CSASGFWASHSPLHF. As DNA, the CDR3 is TGCAGTGCTAGTGGGTTTTGGGCCTCTCATTCACCCCTCCACTTT.

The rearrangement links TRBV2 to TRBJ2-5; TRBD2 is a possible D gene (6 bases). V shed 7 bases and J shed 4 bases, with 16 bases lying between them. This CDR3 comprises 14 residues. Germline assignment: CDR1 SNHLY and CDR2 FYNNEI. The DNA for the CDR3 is TGTGCCAGCATCCAGGCGGGGAAAGGAGAGACCCAGTACTTC. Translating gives CASIQAGKGETQYF.

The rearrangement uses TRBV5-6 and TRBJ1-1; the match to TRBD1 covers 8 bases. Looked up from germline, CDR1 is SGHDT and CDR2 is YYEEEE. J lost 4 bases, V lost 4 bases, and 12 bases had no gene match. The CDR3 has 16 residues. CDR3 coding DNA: TGTGCCAGCAGCAAAGTTAGAACAGGGGGACTCACTGAAGCTTTCTTT. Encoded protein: CASSKVRTGGLTEAFF. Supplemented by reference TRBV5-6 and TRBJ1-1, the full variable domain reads DAGVTQSPTHLIKTRGQQVTLRCSPKSGHDTVSWYQQALGQGPQFIFQYYEEEERQRGNFPDRFSGHQFPNYSSELNVNALLLGDSALYLCASSKVRTGGLTEAFFGQGTRLTVV.

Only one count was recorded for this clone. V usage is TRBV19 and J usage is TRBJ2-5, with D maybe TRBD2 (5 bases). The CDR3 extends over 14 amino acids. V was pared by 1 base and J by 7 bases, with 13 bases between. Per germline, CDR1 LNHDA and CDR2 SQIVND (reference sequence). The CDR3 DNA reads TGTGCCAGTAGTATAGGCTACGGCCGGGGGACCCAGTACTTC. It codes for CASSIGYGRGTQYF.

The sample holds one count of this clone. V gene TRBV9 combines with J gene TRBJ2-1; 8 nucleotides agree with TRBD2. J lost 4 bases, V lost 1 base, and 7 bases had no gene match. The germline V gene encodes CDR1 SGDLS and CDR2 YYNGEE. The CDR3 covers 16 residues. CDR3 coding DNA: TGTGCCAGCAGCGTACTCACTAGCGGAGCATACAATGAGCAGTTCTTC. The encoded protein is CASSVLTSGAYNEQFF.

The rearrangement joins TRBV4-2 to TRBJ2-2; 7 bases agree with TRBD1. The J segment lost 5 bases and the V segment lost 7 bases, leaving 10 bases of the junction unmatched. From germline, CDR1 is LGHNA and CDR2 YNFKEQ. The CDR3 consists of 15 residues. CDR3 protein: CASNRAGGSTGELFF. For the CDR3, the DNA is TGTGCCAGCAACCGGGCAGGGGGATCGACCGGGGAGCTGTTTTTT.

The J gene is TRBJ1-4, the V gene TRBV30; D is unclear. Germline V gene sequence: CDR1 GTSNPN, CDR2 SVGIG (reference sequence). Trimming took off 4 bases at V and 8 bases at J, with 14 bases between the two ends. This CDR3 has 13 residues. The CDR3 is CAWKRTPSEKLFF. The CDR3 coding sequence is TGTGCCTGGAAAAGAACCCCAAGCGAAAAACTGTTTTTT.

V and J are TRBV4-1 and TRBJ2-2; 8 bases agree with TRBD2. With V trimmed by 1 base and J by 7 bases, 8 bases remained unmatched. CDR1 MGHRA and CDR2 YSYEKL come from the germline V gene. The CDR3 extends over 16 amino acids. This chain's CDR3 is CASSQVREGRNGELFF. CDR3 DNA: TGCGCCAGCAGCCAAGTACGGGAGGGCCGGAACGGGGAGCTGTTTTTT.

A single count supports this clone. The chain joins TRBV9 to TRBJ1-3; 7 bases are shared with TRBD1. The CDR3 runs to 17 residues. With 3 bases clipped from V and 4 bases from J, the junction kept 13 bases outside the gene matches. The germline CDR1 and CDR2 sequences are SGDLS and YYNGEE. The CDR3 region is CASSATGSRQYGNTIYF. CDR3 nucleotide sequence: TGTGCCAGCAGCGCGACAGGGAGCCGGCAGTACGGAAACACCATATATTTT.

The DNA for the CDR3 is TGTGCCAGTAGTACTAGGGGGCTCGGGGCCAACGTCCTGACTTTC. This gives the protein CASSTRGLGANVLTF. This chain connects TRBV19 to TRBJ2-6; 7 nucleotides match TRBD1. This CDR3 spans 15 amino acids. V was clipped by 4 bases and J by 4 bases; unmatched bases: 4. The germline CDR1 and CDR2 sequences are LNHDA and SQIVND (reference sequence).

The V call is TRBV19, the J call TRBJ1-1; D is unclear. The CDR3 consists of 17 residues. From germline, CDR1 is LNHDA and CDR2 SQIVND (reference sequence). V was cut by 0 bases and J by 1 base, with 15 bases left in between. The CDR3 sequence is CASSIDLAGRQNTEAFF. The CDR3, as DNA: TGTGCCAGTAGTATAGATCTAGCGGGCAGACAGAACACTGAAGCTTTCTTT.